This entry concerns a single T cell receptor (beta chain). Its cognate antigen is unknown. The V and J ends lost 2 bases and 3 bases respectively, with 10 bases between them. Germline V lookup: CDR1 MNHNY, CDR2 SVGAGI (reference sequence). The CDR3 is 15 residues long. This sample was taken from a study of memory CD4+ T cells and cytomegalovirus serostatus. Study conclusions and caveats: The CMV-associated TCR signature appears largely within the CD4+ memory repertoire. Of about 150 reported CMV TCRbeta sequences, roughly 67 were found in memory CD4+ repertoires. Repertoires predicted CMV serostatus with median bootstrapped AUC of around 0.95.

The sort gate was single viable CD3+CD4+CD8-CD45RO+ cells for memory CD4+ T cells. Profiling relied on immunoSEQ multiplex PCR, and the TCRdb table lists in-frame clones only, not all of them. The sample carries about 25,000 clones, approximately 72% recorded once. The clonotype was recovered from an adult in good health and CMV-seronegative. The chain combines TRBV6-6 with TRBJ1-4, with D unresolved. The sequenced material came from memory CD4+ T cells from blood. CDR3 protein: CASSYTDGPNEKLFF. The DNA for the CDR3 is TGTGCCAGCAGTTACACGGACGGTCCTAATGAAAAACTGTTTTTT.